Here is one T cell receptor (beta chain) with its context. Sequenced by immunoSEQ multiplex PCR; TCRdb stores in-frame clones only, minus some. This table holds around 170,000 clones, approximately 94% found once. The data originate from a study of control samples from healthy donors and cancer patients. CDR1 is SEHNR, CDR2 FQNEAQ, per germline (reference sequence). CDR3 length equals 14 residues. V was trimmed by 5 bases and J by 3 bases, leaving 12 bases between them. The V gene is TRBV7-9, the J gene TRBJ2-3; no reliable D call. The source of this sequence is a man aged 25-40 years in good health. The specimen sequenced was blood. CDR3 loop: CASSPGYGTDTQYF. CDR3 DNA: TGTGCCAGCAGCCCCGGATACGGGACAGATACGCAGTATTTT.